One and the same sample provided the 2 T cell receptor beta chains below, sequenced in a study of T cell responses to AZD1222 COVID-19 vaccine (dated by TCRdb to the early 2020s). The receptor library was made with the immunoSEQ multiplex PCR assay. The immuneACCESS repertoire file appears here via TCRdb, limited to in-frame rearrangements. These files lack a portion of the clones; in checked studies, under half of the deficit traces to unresolved V genes, and the cause of the others is not known. Within this sample are about 120,000 clones, with about 90% of them counted one time only. The ten largest clonotypes hold around 7% of the sample. Sample time point, as interpreted from the label and publication: baseline before first vaccination. Sequences were derived from peripheral blood, sampled on day 0 of AZD1222 vaccination. The receptors come from an adult in good health.

The chain is built from TRBV2 and TRBJ1-4; D remains ambiguous. Germline CDR1 SNHLY, CDR2 FYNNEI. Trimming pared 6 bases from V and 7 bases from J, leaving 12 bases between. This CDR3 is 13 amino acids long. The chain's CDR3 is CASRTVGGEKLFF. CDR3 nucleotides: TGTGCCAGCAGGACCGTGGGCGGTGAAAAACTGTTTTTT.

This chain links TRBV2 with TRBJ2-5; D is uncertain. The CDR3 has 15 residues. Germline assignment: CDR1 SNHLY and CDR2 FYNNEI. Trimming removed 7 bases at V and 2 bases at J, with 17 bases between. CDR3 in amino acids: CASTPQALIQETQYF. The DNA of the CDR3 is TGTGCCAGCACCCCTCAAGCGCTGATACAAGAGACCCAGTACTTC.